Sequencing of this TCR beta chain was carried out in a study of T cells in localized non-small cell lung cancer. Remarks on this clone: Its antigen is as yet unknown.

Study-wide findings and caveats: Clonality of T cells reached its maximum in uninvolved adjacent lung, surpassing tumor. Sequencing involved a lone tumor region, leaving heterogeneity possible. Longer survival (overall) was linked to higher T cell density in blood. Within adjacent lung there appeared a median around 57 of the top 100 tumor clones.

This CDR3 is 14 amino acids long. Germline CDR1 is SGHRS and CDR2 is YFSETQ. The ends were cut back, 2 bases at V and 6 bases at J, with 11 bases in the middle. Sequenced by immunoSEQ multiplex PCR; TCRdb stores in-frame clones only, minus some. The sample shows about 20,000 clones, less than 90% of them seen only once. This TCR was sampled from a man aged 40 to 75 with stage II squamous cell lung carcinoma. Material: PBMCs, obtained before any cancer treatment. The V and J genes are TRBV5-1 and TRBJ1-4; D not certain. Here the CDR3 DNA reads TGCGCCAGCAGCTTTTCTGGGAGCCATGAAAAACTGTTTTTT. Translation: CASSFSGSHEKLFF.